The 5 T cell receptor beta chains given below trace back to one sample, sequenced in a study of blood T cell repertoires in COVID-19. Method: immunoSEQ multiplex PCR; TCRdb's copy keeps in-frame clones and lacks some. The sample lists 500,000 or so clones, approximately 86% occurring once. Sequencing was done on a sample of PBMCs or T cells enriched from blood (not recorded which). The receptors originated from a young woman who had recovered from COVID-19.

This clone was seen a few times. This sequence joins TRBV7-2 and TRBJ1-2; 8 bases align to TRBD1. Germline V lookup: CDR1 SGHTA, CDR2 FQGNSA. The CDR3 is 17 residues long. J was trimmed by 8 bases and V by 8 bases; bases with no gene match: 22. Written as DNA, the CDR3 is TGTGCCAGCCAGCTTAGAAGGTCTGGACAGGGTGTGAGAGGCTACACCTTC. Protein: CASQLRRSGQGVRGYTF. The full variable domain, with the rest looked up from reference TRBV7-2 and TRBJ1-2, is GAGVSQSPSNKVTEKGKDVELRCDPISGHTALYWYRQSLGQGLEFLIYFQGNSAPDKSGLPSDRFSAERTGGSVSTLTIQRTQQEDSAVYLCASQLRRSGQGVRGYTFGSGTRLTVV.

A word on this clone: Distinct nucleotide sequences in the sample also encode this CDR3. This chain uses TRBV6-5 with TRBJ1-3; D ambiguous. CDR1 and CDR2 from the germline V gene are MNHEY and SVGAGI. The V gene lost 2 bases and the J gene lost 0 bases, with 5 bases spanning the gap. This CDR3 is built from 14 residues. The CDR3 DNA is TGTGCCAGCAGTTACGGTAGCTCTGGAAACACCATATATTTT. As protein: CASSYGSSGNTIYF.

This clone came up a few times. The chain uses TRBV11-2 and TRBJ1-1, with D hard to call. The CDR3 covers 14 residues. Trimming took off 7 bases at V and 1 base at J, with 13 bases between the two ends. Germline-derived CDR1 and CDR2 are SGHAT and FQNNGV. CDR3 nucleotide sequence: TGTGCCAGCAACCCCTCGAGGTGGAACACTGAAGCTTTCTTT. Amino acid sequence: CASNPSRWNTEAFF.

The V gene is TRBV6-2 or TRBV6-3, the J gene TRBJ1-2; 7 bases are shared with TRBD1. The germline V gene encodes CDR1 MNHEY and CDR2 SVGEGT. V shed 5 bases, J shed 8 bases, and the junction held 14 bases outside the gene matches. The CDR3 is made up of 15 amino acids. The CDR3 region is CASSPRQGSAKGYTF. In DNA form, the CDR3 reads TGTGCCAGCAGTCCCCGACAGGGAAGCGCTAAGGGCTACACCTTC.

This clone was counted a few times. The rearrangement uses TRBV10-1 and TRBJ1-1; TRBD1 might be the D (5 bases). This CDR3 has 14 amino acids. CDR1 is WNHNN and CDR2 is SYGVQD in the germline V gene (reference sequence). V lost 0 bases and J lost 4, with 9 bases in between. CDR3 sequence (DNA): TGCGCCAGCAGTGAGTCGTGGCAGGGCACTGAAGCTTTCTTT. Translation: CASSESWQGTEAFF.